The 17 T cell receptor beta chains below come from one sample, sequenced in a study of blood T cells in healthy people across ages. Together with a sample-barcoded 5' primer, a J-beta primer mix was included in a second PCR lasting about 6 to 11 cycles. TCRdb fed the 5' RACE reads into MiXCR, producing one record per CDR3 protein. The profile shows about 1.5 million distinct CDR3 sequences, 40% to 50% of them singletons. The sequenced sample was blood. The receptors stem from a woman under 30 in good health.

The CDR3, as DNA: TGCAGTGCTAGGAGGGCCCCCTACAATGAGCAGTTCTTC. It translates to CSARRAPYNEQFF. The rearrangement uses TRBV20-1 and TRBJ2-1, with a weak D call TRBD2 (5 bases). The V gene's germline CDR1 is DFQATT and CDR2 SNEGSKA (reference sequence). The CDR3 extends over 13 amino acids. The V gene lost 3 bases and the J gene lost 2 bases, with 8 bases spanning the gap.

This clonotype was observed a handful of times. Germline and junction disagree at one end, which may indicate a read error. This chain connects TRBV29-1 to TRBJ2-5; D unclear. CDR1 and CDR2 from the germline V gene are SQVTM and ANQGSEA. The CDR3 totals 15 residues. The CDR3 nucleotides read TGCAGTGTTGGCCCCCTTTTAGGGTACCAAGAGACCCAGTACTTC. Protein sequence: CSVGPLLGYQETQYF.

This sequence joins TRBV20-1 and TRBJ2-1, with 7 positions matching TRBD2. Germline assignment: CDR1 DFQATT and CDR2 SNEGSKA (reference sequence). CDR3 length equals 15 residues. The CDR3 here is CSSASSGAAGYEQFF. CDR3 in DNA: TGCAGCAGTGCATCGAGCGGGGCGGCGGGCTATGAGCAGTTCTTC.

This clonotype was picked up one time. The genes are TRBV6-5 and TRBJ2-7; D is perhaps TRBD2 (6 bases). Trimming removed 1 base from V and 5 bases from J, with 9 bases in between. The CDR3 loop spans 13 amino acids. The germline V gene encodes CDR1 MNHEY and CDR2 SVGAGI. This CDR3 reads CASSYFGGDEQYF. The CDR3 coding sequence is TGTGCCAGCAGTTACTTCGGGGGTGACGAGCAGTACTTC.

This chain links TRBV7-3 with TRBJ2-7; the match to TRBD2 covers 9 bases. Germline V gene sequence: CDR1 SGHTA, CDR2 FQGTGA. The trim removed 3 bases at V and 10 bases at J, leaving 19 bases unmatched. CDR3 length equals 17 residues. CDR3 in DNA: TGTGCCAGCAGCTTGGGGCTAGCGGGGCTCGAAGGAGAGTCCCAGTACTTC. Its translation: CASSLGLAGLEGESQYF.

This clonotype was seen only once. The chain couples TRBV25-1 to TRBJ2-1, with 7 bases identical to TRBD2. Per germline, CDR1 MGHDK and CDR2 SYGVNS. V shed 1 base and J 8 bases; nucleotides not matched to a gene: 11. The CDR3 runs 16 residues. This CDR3 reads CASSESGGPSGDEQFF. As DNA, the CDR3 is TGTGCCAGCAGTGAATCGGGGGGACCTTCGGGGGATGAGCAGTTCTTC. The whole variable domain, filled in from reference TRBV25-1 and TRBJ2-1, reads EADIYQTPRYLVIGTGKKITLECSQTMGHDKMYWYQQDPGMELHLIHYSYGVNSTEKGDLSSESTVSRIRTEHFPLTLESARPSHTSQYLCASSESGGPSGDEQFFGPGTRLTVL.

The rearrangement uses TRBV2 and TRBJ1-1; D unresolved. Germline-derived CDR1 and CDR2 are SNHLY and FYNNEI. Trimming removed 9 bases from V and 0 bases from J, with 11 bases in between. This CDR3 region has 13 residues. Here the CDR3 reads CARGPVMNTEAFF. The CDR3 nucleotides read TGTGCCAGAGGGCCCGTAATGAACACTGAAGCTTTCTTT.

The chain joins TRBV12-3 or TRBV12-4 to TRBJ1-5; TRBD1 is a possible D gene (6 bases). Trimming removed 5 bases at V and 2 bases at J, with 16 bases between. The CDR3 has 16 residues. In DNA, the CDR3 is TGTGCCAGCAGTGCGAAGGCCAGGGGTGGCAATCAGCCCCAGCATTTT. It encodes CASSAKARGGNQPQHF.

The chain combines TRBV6-5 with TRBJ2-5, with a tentative D call TRBD2 (5 bases). The CDR3 is 13 amino acids. Germline CDR1 reads MNHEY; CDR2 reads SVGAGI. V was trimmed by 4 bases and J by 11 bases, leaving 17 bases between them. CDR3 loop: CASSFRASGEQYF. The DNA for the CDR3 is TGTGCCAGCAGTTTCCGGGCCTCCGGGGAGCAGTACTTC.

The chain combines TRBV15 with TRBJ2-3; the match to TRBD1 covers 9 bases. The CDR3 extends over 18 amino acids. Germline CDR1 and CDR2: LNHNV and YYDKDF (reference sequence). V was pared by 0 bases and J by 0 bases, with 7 bases of the junction left unmatched. For the CDR3, the DNA is TGTGCCACCAGCAGAGATTGGGGACAGGGAGTAAGCACAGATACGCAGTATTTT. Translated: CATSRDWGQGVSTDTQYF.

The rearrangement uses TRBV3-1 and TRBJ2-3; 9 bases map to TRBD2. The CDR3 spans 16 residues. Germline lookup yields CDR1 LGHDT and CDR2 YNNKEL (reference sequence). The ends lost 1 base at V and 5 bases at J; junction bases unmatched: 7. CDR3 in amino acids: CASSQAGGGGGDTQYF. In DNA form, the CDR3 reads TGTGCCAGCAGCCAAGCGGGCGGGGGGGGAGGAGATACGCAGTATTTT.

This clonotype occurred many times. The V and J genes are TRBV27 and TRBJ1-2; TRBD1 aligns across 7 bases. The germline CDR1 and CDR2 sequences are MNHEY and SMNVEV (reference sequence). With V trimmed by 6 bases and J by 7 bases, 5 bases remained unmatched. This CDR3 comprises 12 residues. The CDR3 loop reads CASSDRALGYTF. The CDR3 coding sequence is TGTGCCAGCAGCGACAGGGCGCTTGGCTACACCTTC.

The J gene is TRBJ2-7, the V gene TRBV20-1; the match to TRBD2 covers 7 bases. Germline V gene lookup returns CDR1 DFQATT and CDR2 SNEGSKA (reference sequence). The CDR3 runs 14 residues. Trimming removed 4 bases from V and 2 bases from J; junction bases left unmatched: 8. The CDR3 region is CSAKSDGGTYEQYF. The CDR3 DNA follows: TGCAGTGCTAAGTCTGACGGGGGGACCTACGAGCAGTACTTC.

This chain connects TRBV29-1 to TRBJ2-2, with 9 bases aligning to TRBD1. CDR1 and CDR2 from the germline V gene are SQVTM and ANQGSEA. This CDR3 has 13 residues. As DNA, the CDR3 is TGCATTGGGACAGGGACGAACACCGGGGAGCTGTTTTTT. Protein: CIGTGTNTGELFF.

This clonotype was seen a handful of times. This chain joins TRBV29-1 and TRBJ2-7, with D tentatively TRBD2 (5 bases). Trimming left V 6 bases short and J 4 bases short, with 19 bases between. CDR1 is SQVTM and CDR2 is ANQGSEA in the germline V gene. The CDR3 runs to 14 residues. Written as DNA, the CDR3 is TGCAGCGTCGTGGGAGCTCTTCCACTTTACGAGCAGTACTTC. Its translation: CSVVGALPLYEQYF.

The gene calls are TRBV29-1 and TRBJ2-7, with TRBD2 matching 8 bases. Gene TRBJ2-4 matches the end of the DNA better, so the J call may be wrong. CDR3 length: 12 amino acids. Germline-derived CDR1 and CDR2 are SQVTM and ANQGSEA. The DNA of the CDR3 is TGCAGCGTTGGGGCGGGGGGTGGCATTCAGTACTTC. Its protein is CSVGAGGGIQYF.

The rearrangement joins TRBV12-3 or TRBV12-4 to TRBJ2-1; D remains unclear. This CDR3 is built from 15 residues. The germline V and J ends were trimmed by 6 bases and 5 bases, with 17 bases remaining between them. The CDR3 DNA is TGTGCCAGCAGCCTGGGCCCCAACCGCGACAATGAGCAGTTCTTC. Its translation: CASSLGPNRDNEQFF.